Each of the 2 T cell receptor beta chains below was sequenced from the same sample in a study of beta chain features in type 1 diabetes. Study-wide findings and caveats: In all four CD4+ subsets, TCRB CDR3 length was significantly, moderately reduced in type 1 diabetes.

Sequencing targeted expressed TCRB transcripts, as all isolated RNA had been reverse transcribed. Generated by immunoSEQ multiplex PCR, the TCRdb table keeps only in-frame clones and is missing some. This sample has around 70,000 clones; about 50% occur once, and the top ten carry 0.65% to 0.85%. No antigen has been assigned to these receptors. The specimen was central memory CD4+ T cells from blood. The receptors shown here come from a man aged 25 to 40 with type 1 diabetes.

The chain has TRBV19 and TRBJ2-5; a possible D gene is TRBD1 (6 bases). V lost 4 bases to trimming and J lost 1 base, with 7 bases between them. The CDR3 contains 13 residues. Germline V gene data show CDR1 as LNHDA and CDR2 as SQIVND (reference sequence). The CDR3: CASSKGGQETQYF. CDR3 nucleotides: TGTGCCAGTAGTAAAGGGGGCCAAGAGACCCAGTACTTC.

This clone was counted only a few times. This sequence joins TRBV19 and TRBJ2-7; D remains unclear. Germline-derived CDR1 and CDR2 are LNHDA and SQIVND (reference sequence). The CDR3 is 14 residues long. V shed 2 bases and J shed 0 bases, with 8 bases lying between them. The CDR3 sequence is CASSISGFSYEQYF. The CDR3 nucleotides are TGTGCCAGTAGTATATCAGGCTTCTCCTACGAGCAGTACTTC.